This T cell receptor (beta chain) was retrieved from a study of shared clonotypes between healthy human individuals. In the case of this clone: A read error may produce the germline difference seen at one junction end.

Some clones are missing from TCRdb's copy, which holds only in-frame ones; the method was immunoSEQ multiplex PCR. The data hold millions of clones, with roughly 92% observed a single time. The germline gives CDR1 SNHLY, CDR2 FYNNEI. The CDR3 loop spans 14 amino acids. The TCR was taken from a man aged 18-30 years in good health. The chain combines TRBV2 with TRBJ1-1, with a tentative D call TRBD1 (5 bases). What was sequenced was naive CD4+ T cells sorted from blood. As for subset: CD45RA+ positively selected. In DNA form, the CDR3 reads TGTGCCAGCAGAGAAGACAGAGAGAACACTGAAGCTTTCTTT. Amino acid sequence: CASREDRENTEAFF. The full variable domain, in which reference TRBV2 and TRBJ1-1 provide the parts outside the CDR3, is EPEVTQTPSHQVTQMGQEVILRCVPISNHLYFYWYRQILGQKVEFLVSFYNNEISEKSEIFDDQFSVERPDGSNFTLKIRSTKLEDSAMYFCASREDRENTEAFFGQGTRLTVV.